Reported below is one T cell receptor beta chain. This entry comes from a study of blood T cell repertoires in COVID-19. Study background: The samples span acute and convalescent COVID-19 from the United States, Italy and Spain. The analysed material was cDNA or gDNA that came from T cells, B-cell-depleted T cells, or PBMCs.

The CDR3 has 16 amino acids. The germline V gene encodes CDR1 PRHDT and CDR2 FYEKMQ (reference sequence). The V segment lost 4 bases and the J segment 0 bases; nucleotides outside the gene matches: 7. Adults between about 18 and 89 years of age took part from 20 to 25 US areas. The data were produced by immunoSEQ multiplex PCR, yet TCRdb's version contains in-frame clones alone and is incomplete. This sample carries more than 110,000 clones, around 82% of them seen once, and the ten largest clones take more than 5%. Sequencing input: PBMCs or T cells enriched from blood (not recorded which). This TCR derives from a woman aged 45-65 years who had recovered from COVID-19. This chain links TRBV13 with TRBJ2-3; 7 bases line up with TRBD1. CDR3: CASSSRDSSSTDTQYF. CDR3 sequence (DNA): TGTGCCAGCAGCTCTCGGGACAGCTCTAGCACAGATACGCAGTATTTT.